The rows below give T cell receptor beta chains drawn from one sample of a study of CD8 T cells in Susac syndrome. TCRdb recomputed calls from the immunoSEQ multiplex PCR reads with MiXCR, one row per CDR3 protein. The table shows roughly 250,000 distinct CDR3 sequences, with almost 97% occurring only once. The sample was CD4+ T cells from PBMCs. These receptors all come from a human donor with Susac syndrome. Each CDR3 is given with its conserved first and last residue. Each record gives: V gene, clone size, J gene, D gene, CDR3 DNA, CDR3 protein. A D gene is named only where the DNA matches it firmly. A row's size may be missing; if present it is once, few, many or a size class.

TRBV30	.	TRBJ2-5	.	TGTGCCTGGAGTGGGAAAGAGACCCAGTACTTC	CAWSGKETQYF
TRBV29-1	once	TRBJ1-1	TRBD1	TGCAGCGTTGTAGACGGACAGGGCAGGGGCACTGAAGCTTTCTTT	CSVVDGQGRGTEAFF
TRBV20-1	.	TRBJ2-5	TRBD2	TGCAGTGCTATTCTTGGGACTAGCGGGGCTCTTAACCAAGAGACCCAGTACTTC	CSAILGTSGALNQETQYF
TRBV28	.	TRBJ2-7	.	TGTGCCAGCAGTTTAAACGTTATGGGGCCATACGAGCAGTACTTC	CASSLNVMGPYEQYF
TRBV10-2	.	TRBJ2-2	.	TGCGCCAGCAGTGCATCCGGGGAGCTGTTTTTT	CASSASGELFF
TRBV2	.	TRBJ2-3	.	TGTGCCAGCAGTGTTGTCATAAGCACAGATACGCAGTATTTT	CASSVVISTDTQYF
TRBV5-1	.	TRBJ2-5	.	TGCGCCAGCAGCTTGGCTCTGGGGAACCAAGAGACCCAGTACTTC	CASSLALGNQETQYF
TRBV29-1	.	TRBJ2-7	TRBD1	TGCAGCGTTGGTTCGGACAGGGGGATCCACGAGCAGTACTTC	CSVGSDRGIHEQYF
TRBV6-2/TRBV6-3	.	TRBJ2-1	.	TGTGCCAGCAGCCTAAGCGCTCCCCCGGTCTTC	CASSLSAPPVF
TRBV25-1	.	TRBJ2-7	.	TGTGCCAGCAGTGATCCTCGGGGACAAATCTACGCGCAGTACTTC	CASSDPRGQIYAQYF
TRBV7-8	.	TRBJ2-3	.	TGTGCCAGCAGCTTAGTGGCGGGTGGCACAGATACGCAGTATTTT	CASSLVAGGTDTQYF
TRBV20-1	once	TRBJ1-1	.	TGCAGTGCCCGGAGGGTGGTGTACACTGAAGCTTTCTTT	CSARRVVYTEAFF
TRBV20-1	.	TRBJ1-2	.	TGCAGTGCTATCAACAGGGTGCCCTATGGCTACACCTTC	CSAINRVPYGYTF
TRBV30	.	TRBJ1-5	.	TGTGCCTGGAGTGTACTGGAGAACAATCAGCCCCAGCATTTT	CAWSVLENNQPQHF
TRBV27	.	TRBJ1-2	TRBD1	TGTGCCAGCAGAAAAGCAGGGGGCTATGGCTACACCTTC	CASRKAGGYGYTF
TRBV4-1	.	TRBJ2-1	TRBD1	TGCGCCAGCAGCCAACTGACAGGGACGCCAGGTGAGCAGTTCTTC	CASSQLTGTPGEQFF
TRBV29-1	.	TRBJ2-7	.	TGCAGCGTTGAAGCGGACTACGAGCAGTACTTC	CSVEADYEQYF
TRBV30	.	TRBJ1-2	.	TGTGCCTGGAGTGTACGTCAGGGAAGGGGCTACACCTTC	CAWSVRQGRGYTF
TRBV7-8	.	TRBJ2-2	TRBD2	TGTGCCAGCAGCTTTAGCGGGGCCACCGGGGAGCTGTTTTTT	CASSFSGATGELFF
TRBV3-1	.	TRBJ2-2	.	TGTGCCAGCAGCCAAGTCGGGGAGCTGTTTTTT	CASSQVGELFF
TRBV20-1	.	TRBJ1-1	.	TGCAGTGCTAGCCCGATACAGGCACGGAACACTGAAGCTTTCTTT	CSASPIQARNTEAFF
TRBV9	.	TRBJ1-2	.	TGTGCCAGCAGCGTAGGCAGGGAGTTCGAAAACTATGGCTACACCTTC	CASSVGREFENYGYTF
TRBV7-8	.	TRBJ2-2	.	TGTGCCAGCAGCCCAGCCTACGACAGCTACAACACCGGGGAGCTGTTTTTT	CASSPAYDSYNTGELFF
TRBV11-1	.	TRBJ2-1	.	TGTGCCAGCAGCTTAGACCCGGGAAATGAGCAGTTCTTC	CASSLDPGNEQFF
TRBV28	.	TRBJ2-7	.	TGTGCCAGCAGTTTAGACATCGGGTCAGGGATCGAGCAGTACTTC	CASSLDIGSGIEQYF
TRBV12-3/TRBV12-4	once	TRBJ1-1	.	TGTGCCAGCAGCCTGCGGGGGGCAAGGACTGAAGCTTTCTTT	CASSLRGARTEAFF
TRBV6-2/TRBV6-3	.	TRBJ2-7	TRBD2	TGTGCCAGTACTAGCGTTTTTCATTACGAGCAGTACTTC	CASTSVFHYEQYF